The sample holds a few counts of the clone carrying this TCR beta chain. Antigen specificity is unknown. V was clipped by 8 bases and J by 4 bases; unmatched bases: 12. The CDR3 runs 15 residues. Germline CDR1 and CDR2: SNHLY and FYNNEI. These data originate in a study of T cell responses to AZD1222 COVID-19 vaccine. Measured with immunoSEQ multiplex PCR; TCRdb has only the in-frame clones, and not every one. This repertoire shows tens of thousands of clones, roughly 81% found once; its top ten account for approximately 13%. Notes on the study in general: Researchers report vaccine-associated CD4 TCRs spanning spike, with dominance at 160-218 and 743-854.

The clonotype originates from an adult in good health. The chain employs TRBV2 and TRBJ1-2; 8 nucleotides agree with TRBD1. The source material was peripheral blood, sampled on day 0 of AZD1222 vaccination. DNA for the CDR3: TGTGCCAGCCAAAGGGGACAGGCGGACGGCTATGGCTACACCTTC. Protein product: CASQRGQADGYGYTF. The full variable domain, its missing parts supplied by reference TRBV2 and TRBJ1-2, is EPEVTQTPSHQVTQMGQEVILRCVPISNHLYFYWYRQILGQKVEFLVSFYNNEISEKSEIFDDQFSVERPDGSNFTLKIRSTKLEDSAMYFCASQRGQADGYGYTFGSGTRLTVV.